The T cell receptor beta chain described here comes from a study of blood T cell repertoires in COVID-19. Across the study: Donors in the United States, Italy and Spain gave samples during acute or convalescent COVID-19. In each case, the material was cDNA or gDNA derived from T cells, B-cell-depleted T cells, or PBMCs.

The CDR3 covers 22 residues. The authors' processing: Reference gene primer amplification gave estimated nucleated cell counts. Using immunoSEQ multiplex PCR, the repertoire was profiled, and TCRdb retains in-frame clones only, with some absent. D and trimming were read from the DNA, whereas the V and J calls and clone size are those reported in that table. The table lists under 200,000 clones, about four fifths of them singletons. The receptor comes from a man aged 70 or older with active or convalescent COVID-19. The gene calls are TRBV12-1 and TRBJ1-5; the D call of TRBD1 is as the table states it, not checked on the DNA. TRBV12-1 is an annotated pseudogene. Sequencing was done on a sample of peripheral blood. The CDR3 sequence: CASSPGARARGLTTYSNQPQHF. The CDR3, as DNA: TGTGCCAGCAGCCCCGGCGCCCGTGCCAGGGGGCTTACGACATATAGCAATCAGCCCCAGCATTTT.